The 3 T cell receptor beta chains listed next were all sequenced from one sample in a study of blood T cell repertoires in COVID-19. Generated by immunoSEQ multiplex PCR, the TCRdb table keeps only in-frame clones and is missing some. Found here are approximately 130,000 clones, roughly four fifths of them singletons; the top ten hold about a sixth. Input material: PBMCs or T cells enriched from blood (not recorded which). These TCRs come from a man aged 25-45 years who had recovered from COVID-19.

The chain couples TRBV28 to TRBJ1-1, with D maybe TRBD1 (5 bases). Germline CDR1 reads MDHEN; CDR2 reads SYDVKM. The CDR3 has 14 residues. V dropped 3 bases and J dropped 2 bases, with 10 bases sitting between them. The CDR3 coding sequence is TGTGCCAGCAGTTTGGGGGGAATTAACACTGAAGCTTTCTTT. This gives the protein CASSLGGINTEAFF.

This chain uses TRBV19 with TRBJ2-6, with 8 bases matching TRBD1. Germline CDR1 reads LNHDA; CDR2 reads SQIVND (reference sequence). Unmatched junction bases numbered 3, after V lost 4 bases and J lost 4 bases. The CDR3 extends over 15 amino acids. CDR3 loop: CASSSRGPGANVLTF. In DNA, the CDR3 is TGTGCCAGTAGTAGCAGGGGGCCCGGGGCCAACGTCCTGACTTTC.

The V gene is TRBV12-3 or TRBV12-4, the J gene TRBJ1-4; D gene ambiguous. Trimming removed 11 bases at V and 8 bases at J, with 6 bases between. There are 9 residues in the CDR3. This CDR3 is CALLEKLFF. The CDR3 nucleotides read TGTGCCCTCTTAGAAAAACTGTTTTTT.